These 21 T cell receptor beta chains share one sample of origin, sequenced in a study of identifying expanded T cells in peripheral blood (dated by TCRdb to about 2019). Preparation of the library involved the immunoSEQ multiplex PCR assay. What TCRdb holds here is the immuneACCESS table cut down to in-frame rearrangements. Part of the clones is not present; checked against another copy, under half of the missing clones reflect an unresolved V gene, and the others are unexplained. This sample is represented by 120,000 or so clones; about 80% of them were singletons. Approximately 3% of the sample is in the top ten clones. Sample: blood. Source of these receptors: a person aged 18-70 years in good health.

The chain couples TRBV5-1 to TRBJ2-7; D unresolved. Per germline, CDR1 SGHRS and CDR2 YFSETQ. Between the trimmed V and J ends, which lost 4 bases and 2 bases, there was a span of 10 bases. This CDR3 has 13 residues. This CDR3 reads CASSPRVAYEQYF. The CDR3 coding sequence is TGCGCCAGCAGCCCACGGGTGGCCTACGAGCAGTACTTC.

The V call is TRBV2, the J call TRBJ1-3; no definite D call. The CDR3 runs to 15 residues. Germline values: CDR1 SNHLY, CDR2 FYNNEI. V shed 2 bases and J shed 3 bases, with 11 bases lying between them. The CDR3 nucleotides are TGTGCCAGCAGTGAATTGGCGACGCGTGGAAACACCATATATTTT. Translation gives CASSELATRGNTIYF. Complete variable domain (other parts from reference TRBV2 and TRBJ1-3): EPEVTQTPSHQVTQMGQEVILRCVPISNHLYFYWYRQILGQKVEFLVSFYNNEISEKSEIFDDQFSVERPDGSNFTLKIRSTKLEDSAMYFCASSELATRGNTIYFGEGSWLTVV.

The chain employs TRBV7-8 and TRBJ2-5, with 11 bases matching TRBD1. CDR1 and CDR2 from the germline V gene are SGHVS and FQNEAQ. V shed 5 bases, J shed 8 bases, and the junction held 19 bases outside the gene matches. The CDR3 sequence is 18 residues long. CDR3 protein: CASSPGQGARGLGETQYF. The CDR3 DNA follows: TGTGCCAGCAGCCCCGGACAGGGGGCGCGGGGACTAGGTGAAACCCAGTACTTC. Together with reference TRBV7-8 and TRBJ2-5, the CDR3 gives the full variable domain: GAGVSQSPRYKVAKRGQDVALRCDPISGHVSLFWYQQALGQGPEFLTYFQNEAQLDKSGLPSDRFFAERPEGSVSTLKIQRTQQEDSAVYLCASSPGQGARGLGETQYFGPGTRLLVL.

This rearrangement joins TRBV7-6 to TRBJ2-1; 14 bases are a match to TRBD2. Trimming removed 5 bases from V and 6 bases from J; junction bases left unmatched: 9. Germline CDR1 is SGHVS and CDR2 is FNYEAQ. This CDR3 contains 17 residues. CDR3 loop: CASSKSGTSGGLNEQFF. In DNA form, the CDR3 reads TGTGCCAGCAGCAAATCCGGGACTAGCGGGGGCCTCAATGAGCAGTTCTTC.

The V gene is TRBV6-4, the J gene TRBJ2-3, with D unresolved. Trimming cost V 3 bases and J 2 bases, with 9 bases left between them. CDR1 and CDR2 (germline): MRHNA, SNTAGT. CDR3 size: 14 residues. CDR3 sequence reads: CASSEGKYTDTQYF. The CDR3 region has the DNA TGTGCCAGCAGTGAGGGGAAGTACACAGATACGCAGTATTTT.

This clone has a handful of counts. The chain links TRBV7-8 to TRBJ1-2; D might be TRBD1 (5 bases). V lost 1 base and J 7 bases, leaving 10 bases between the germline ends. Germline CDR1 SGHVS, CDR2 FQNEAQ. The CDR3 extends over 13 amino acids. The CDR3 is CASSLGGEGGYTF. CDR3 nucleotide sequence: TGTGCCAGCAGCTTAGGAGGGGAGGGTGGCTACACCTTC.

The CDR3 DNA is TGTGCCAGCAGCTTAGCCTCAGGGGCCGGCGAAAAACTGTTTTTT. It encodes CASSLASGAGEKLFF. This chain connects TRBV7-2 to TRBJ1-4; a weak D match, TRBD1 (6 bases). In germline, CDR1 is SGHTA, CDR2 FQGNSA. This CDR3 has 15 residues. Trimming cost V 0 bases and J 8 bases, with 13 bases left between them. Complete variable domain (other parts from reference TRBV7-2 and TRBJ1-4): GAGVSQSPSNKVTEKGKDVELRCDPISGHTALYWYRQSLGQGLEFLIYFQGNSAPDKSGLPSDRFSAERTGGSVSTLTIQRTQQEDSAVYLCASSLASGAGEKLFFGSGTQLSVL.

The chain uses TRBV6-5 and TRBJ2-7, with 8 bases fitting TRBD1. The CDR3 loop spans 15 amino acids. The germline CDR1 and CDR2 sequences are MNHEY and SVGAGI. With 6 bases clipped from V and 3 bases from J, the junction kept 10 bases outside the gene matches. The CDR3 DNA sequence: TGTGCCAGCAGCTTCGCCGGGACAGGTTTCTACGAGCAGTACTTC. It codes for CASSFAGTGFYEQYF.

This chain joins TRBV29-1 and TRBJ1-1; D might be TRBD1 (5 bases). Germline CDR1 reads SQVTM; CDR2 reads ANQGSEA. The CDR3 contains 13 residues. Trimming pared 7 bases from V and 4 bases from J, leaving 16 bases between. CDR3 coding DNA: TGCAGCGCCCGGTGGACATCGGGCACTGAAGCTTTCTTT. It specifies CSARWTSGTEAFF.

The chain is built from TRBV11-3 and TRBJ1-6; D not certain. The CDR3 has 14 amino acids. Between the trimmed V and J ends, which lost 3 bases and 9 bases, there was a span of 12 bases. From germline, CDR1 is SGHNT and CDR2 YENEEA. CDR3 DNA: TGTGCCAGCAGCTTCTTGGCAGTAAGTTCACCCCTCCACTTT. Protein: CASSFLAVSSPLHF.

In this sample, this clone turned up once. In nucleotides, the CDR3 is TGTGCCATCAGTGAGTCTGGTCCGGCAGTTGAAGCTTTCTTT. Amino acids: CAISESGPAVEAFF. The rearrangement links TRBV10-3 to TRBJ1-1; D gene uncertain. CDR3 length: 14 amino acids. V shed 0 bases and J shed 7 bases, with 12 bases lying between them. Germline V lookup: CDR1 ENHRY, CDR2 SYGVKD.

The rearrangement links TRBV10-3 to TRBJ1-2, with D possibly being TRBD1 (5 bases). In germline, CDR1 is ENHRY, CDR2 SYGVKD. The length of the CDR3 is 15 residues. V dropped 3 bases and J dropped 6 bases, with 17 bases sitting between them. CDR3 coding DNA: TGTGCCATCAGTGATTACCCCGGGTGGGGGGATGGCTACACCTTC. As protein: CAISDYPGWGDGYTF.

This sequence joins TRBV25-1 and TRBJ2-5; 8 bases map to TRBD1. Germline V gene sequence: CDR1 MGHDK, CDR2 SYGVNS. V trimming: 4 bases; J trimming: 4 bases; junction bases outside the gene matches: 14. This CDR3 has 17 residues. CDR3 nucleotides: TGTGCCAGCAGTGGCGCCCTCGGGGACAGGCTCGGAGAGACCCAGTACTTC. Residues: CASSGALGDRLGETQYF.

The chain couples TRBV4-3 to TRBJ2-5; D is ambiguous. CDR1 and CDR2 from the germline V gene are LGHNA and YSLEER. The V end lost 0 bases, the J end lost 2 bases, and 10 bases lay between the germline ends. The CDR3 consists of 15 residues. The CDR3 here is CASSQEPAAQETQYF. CDR3 DNA: TGCGCCAGCAGCCAAGAACCAGCAGCTCAAGAGACCCAGTACTTC.

The chain joins TRBV11-2 to TRBJ1-2; 7 bases match TRBD1. Germline V gives CDR1 SGHAT, CDR2 FQNNGV. The CDR3 covers 14 residues. V was pared by 5 bases and J by 4 bases, with 7 bases of the junction left unmatched. The CDR3 protein is CASSPPGQIYGYTF. For the CDR3, the DNA is TGTGCCAGCAGCCCACCGGGACAGATCTATGGCTACACCTTC.

The J gene is TRBJ2-7, the V gene TRBV4-1; 8 bases match TRBD1. Looked up from germline, CDR1 is MGHRA and CDR2 is YSYEKL. The CDR3 has 15 amino acids. J was trimmed by 4 bases and V by 0 bases; bases with no gene match: 5. CDR3 sequence: CASSQDRGLVYEQYF. CDR3 in DNA: TGCGCCAGCAGCCAAGACAGGGGGCTTGTGTACGAGCAGTACTTC.

The sample holds one count of this clone. The chain combines TRBV13 with TRBJ1-1; D call uncertain. Germline V gene sequence: CDR1 PRHDT, CDR2 FYEKMQ (reference sequence). The CDR3 extends over 13 amino acids. V lost 3 bases and J 8 bases, leaving 13 bases between the germline ends. The CDR3 region has the DNA TGTGCCAGCAGCTTTGGCCGGGCGACAGAAGCTTTCTTT. Its translation is CASSFGRATEAFF.

The chain joins TRBV30 to TRBJ2-7; maybe TRBD2 (5 bases). CDR3 size: 14 residues. CDR1 and CDR2 from the germline V gene are GTSNPN and SVGIG (reference sequence). The V gene lost 2 bases and the J gene lost 3 bases, with 14 bases spanning the gap. CDR3 nucleotides: TGTGCCTGGAGTCGTCCACCGGGGATCTACGAGCAGTACTTC. Translation: CAWSRPPGIYEQYF.

This clone was detected only a few times. This rearrangement joins TRBV9 to TRBJ2-5, with no clear D. The CDR3 is made up of 15 amino acids. Trimming removed 0 bases at V and 5 bases at J, with 14 bases between. In germline, CDR1 is SGDLS, CDR2 YYNGEE. As DNA, the CDR3 is TGTGCCAGCAGCGTAGGCTCGCTCGGTCGGGAGACCCAGTACTTC. Protein sequence: CASSVGSLGRETQYF.

The chain couples TRBV4-1 to TRBJ2-3; 7 bases line up with TRBD1. The germline V gene has CDR1 MGHRA and CDR2 YSYEKL. V trimming: 5 bases; J trimming: 3 bases; junction bases outside the gene matches: 8. This CDR3 comprises 15 residues. The chain's CDR3 is CASSFRDRLTDTQYF. DNA for the CDR3: TGCGCCAGCAGCTTCCGGGACAGATTAACAGATACGCAGTATTTT.

The chain couples TRBV5-8 to TRBJ2-5; 11 positions match TRBD1. Germline V gene sequence: CDR1 SGHTS, CDR2 YDEGEE. CDR3 length equals 15 residues. Here the CDR3 reads CAGRDRGTAMATQYF. The CDR3 DNA sequence: TGTGCGGGCAGGGACAGGGGGACGGCAATGGCGACCCAGTACTTC.